Detailed here is one T cell receptor beta chain. What it binds is unknown. TCRdb ran MiXCR on the 5' RACE reads and lists one entry per CDR3 protein. Of some 220,000 distinct CDR3 sequences listed, just under 7.5% are singletons. This record comes from a study of CD8 T cells in ankylosing spondylitis. The CDR3 covers 15 residues. Germline loops: CDR1 MNHEY, CDR2 SVGAGI. The germline V and J ends were trimmed by 0 bases and 5 bases, with 11 bases remaining between them. Points from the study as a whole: Within peripheral blood, clones linked to disease were CD8+ and relatively rare. Disease-associated clones were reportedly significantly overrepresented in matched ankylosing spondylitis synovial fluid. What seemed typical of ankylosing spondylitis blood was a TCR beta motif built from 7 or 8 highly homologous variants.

Sequencing was done on a sample of blood, either unsorted or a sorted T cell fraction (not recorded which). The chain recombines TRBV6-5 with TRBJ1-5; possibly TRBD1 for D (5 bases). The receptor comes from a male donor with ankylosing spondylitis. As DNA, the CDR3 is TGTGCCAGCAGTTACTCGCCCGGGACCGATCAGCCCCAGCATTTT. It specifies CASSYSPGTDQPQHF.